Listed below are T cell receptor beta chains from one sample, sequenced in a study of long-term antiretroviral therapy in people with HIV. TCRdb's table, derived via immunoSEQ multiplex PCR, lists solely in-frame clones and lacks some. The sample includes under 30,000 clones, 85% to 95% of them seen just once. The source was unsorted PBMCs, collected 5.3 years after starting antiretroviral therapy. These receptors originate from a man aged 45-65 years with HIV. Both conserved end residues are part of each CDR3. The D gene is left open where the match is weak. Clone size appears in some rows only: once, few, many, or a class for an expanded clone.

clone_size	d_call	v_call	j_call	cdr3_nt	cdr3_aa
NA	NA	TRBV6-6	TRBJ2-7	TGTGCCAGCGAGGGGGGAGTTTACGAGCAGTACTTC	CASEGGVYEQYF
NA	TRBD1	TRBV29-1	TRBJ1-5	TGCAGCGTTCTAGTAGGGGGCAGTAACAATCAGCCCCAGCATTTT	CSVLVGGSNNQPQHF
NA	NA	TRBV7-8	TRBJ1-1	TGTGCCAGCAGCTGGAACAGGGCCTCACGGGTAGCTTTCTTT	CASSWNRASRVAFF
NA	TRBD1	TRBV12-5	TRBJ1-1	TGTGCTAGTGGTTTGGGGACAGGGGGCCCAAGGACTGAAGCTTTCTTT	CASGLGTGGPRTEAFF
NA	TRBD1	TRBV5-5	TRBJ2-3	TGTGCCAGCAGCTTGATGACAGGGGGCACAGATACGCAGTATTTT	CASSLMTGGTDTQYF
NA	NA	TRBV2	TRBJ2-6	TGTGCCAGAGGATCTGGGGCCAACGTCCTGACTTTC	CARGSGANVLTF
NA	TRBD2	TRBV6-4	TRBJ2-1	TGTGCCAGCAGTGAGCTAGCGGGGGGGCGTGAGCAGTTCTTC	CASSELAGGREQFF
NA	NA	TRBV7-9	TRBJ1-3	TGTGCCTCCCAGGGGAACGGAAACACCATATATTTT	CASQGNGNTIYF
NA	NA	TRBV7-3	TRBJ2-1	TGTGCCAGCAGCCCTAGCAGCTCCTACAATGAGCAGTTCTTC	CASSPSSSYNEQFF
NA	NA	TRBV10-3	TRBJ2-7	TGTGCCATCAGTGAGTCTCCTAGGCTTGAGCAGTACTTC	CAISESPRLEQYF
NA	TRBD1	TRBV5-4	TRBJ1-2	TGTGCCAGCACTCTGGGTAGAATGACAACAGGGGGTTCGAACTATGGCTACACCTTC	CASTLGRMTTGGSNYGYTF
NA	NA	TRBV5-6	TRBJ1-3	TGTGCCAGCAGCTTGGTGGGTGACTCTGGAAACACCATATATTTT	CASSLVGDSGNTIYF
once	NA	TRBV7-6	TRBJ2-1	TGTGCCAGCAGCTTGAGGGCCTACAATGAGCAGTTCTTC	CASSLRAYNEQFF
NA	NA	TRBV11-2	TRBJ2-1	TGTGCCAGCAGCTTAGGCAGCATTAATGAGCAGTTCTTC	CASSLGSINEQFF
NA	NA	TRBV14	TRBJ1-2	TGTGCCAGCAGCCAAGCTGGTTGGGGAACCTATGGCTACACCTTC	CASSQAGWGTYGYTF
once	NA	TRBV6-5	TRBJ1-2	TGTGCCAGCAGCCTGGGGGGTAACTATGGCTACACCTTC	CASSLGGNYGYTF
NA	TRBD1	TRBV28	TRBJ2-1	TGTGCCAGCAGCCCCAGGGGGTCCTACAATGAGCAGTTCTTC	CASSPRGSYNEQFF
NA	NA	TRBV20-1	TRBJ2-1	TGCAGTGCCAATGAGCAGTTCTTC	CSANEQFF
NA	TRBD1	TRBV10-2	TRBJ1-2	TGCGCCAGCAGTGAGTCAAGACAGGGGGCCTATCTTGGAGGCTACACCTTC	CASSESRQGAYLGGYTF
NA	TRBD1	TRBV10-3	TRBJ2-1	TGTGCCATCAGAGGGACAGGGGGCGGTGAGCAGTTCTTC	CAIRGTGGGEQFF
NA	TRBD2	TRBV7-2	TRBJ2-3	TGTGCCAGCAGCGGGCTAGCGGGAACAGATACGCAGTATTTT	CASSGLAGTDTQYF
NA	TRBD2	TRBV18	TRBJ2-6	TGTGCCAGCTCCTTAGCGGGGGCCAACTCTGGGGCCAACGTCCTGACTTTC	CASSLAGANSGANVLTF
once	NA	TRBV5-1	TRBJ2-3	TGCGCCAGCAGAAATGGTGGGCGCGGAAGCACAGATACGCAGTATTTT	CASRNGGRGSTDTQYF
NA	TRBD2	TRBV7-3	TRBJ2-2	TGTGCCAGCAGCCCCCGGACTAGCGCGGGGACCGGGGAGCTGTTTTTT	CASSPRTSAGTGELFF
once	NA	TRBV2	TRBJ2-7	TGTGCCAGCAGACCCGGGTCCTCCTACGAGCAGTACTTC	CASRPGSSYEQYF
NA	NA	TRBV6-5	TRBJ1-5	TGTGCCAGCAGTTACTCGGTCAATCAGCCCCAGCATTTT	CASSYSVNQPQHF
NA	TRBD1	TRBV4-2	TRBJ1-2	TGTGCCAGCAGCCAAGACCGGACAGGGGGCGCATCCGGCTACACCTTC	CASSQDRTGGASGYTF
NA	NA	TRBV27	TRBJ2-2	TGTGCCAGCAGTCCTCGGACAGCCAATCAACTAGCATTCGGGGAGCTGTTTTTT	CASSPRTANQLAFGELFF
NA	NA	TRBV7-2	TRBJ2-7	TGTGCCAGCAGCCCCGGGACTCGCACCTACGAGCAGTACTTC	CASSPGTRTYEQYF
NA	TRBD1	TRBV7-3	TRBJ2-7	TGTGCCAGCAGCTCGACAGGGCTCTACGAGCAGTACTTC	CASSSTGLYEQYF
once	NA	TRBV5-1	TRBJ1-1	TGCGCCAGCAGCTCCTTCGACAACACTGAAGCTTTCTTT	CASSSFDNTEAFF
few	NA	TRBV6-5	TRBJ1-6	TGTGCCAGCAGTACTGGGGGCTTCACGGGTTCACCCCTCCACTTT	CASSTGGFTGSPLHF
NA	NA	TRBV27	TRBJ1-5	TGTGCCAGCAGTTCCTCGGGGGGGCGCACTCAGCCCCAGCATTTT	CASSSSGGRTQPQHF
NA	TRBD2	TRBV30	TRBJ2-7	TGTGCCTGGAGTGCAGGTCCGCCTTTGGGACTAGCGGGGTTGCAGTACTTC	CAWSAGPPLGLAGLQYF
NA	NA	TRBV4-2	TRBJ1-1	TGTGCCAGCACTCTTGGGGGGAACACTGAAGCTTTCTTT	CASTLGGNTEAFF
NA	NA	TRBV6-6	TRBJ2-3	TGTGCCAGCATCGGGACTAGCACAGATACGCAGTATTTT	CASIGTSTDTQYF
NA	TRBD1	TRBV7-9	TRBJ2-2	TGTGCCAGCAGCGTTGGGACAGACAGTAGCGGGGAGCTGTTTTTT	CASSVGTDSSGELFF
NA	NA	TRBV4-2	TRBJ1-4	TGTGCCAGCAGCCCAGGCCGGGGGTCGACTAATGAAAAACTGTTTTTT	CASSPGRGSTNEKLFF
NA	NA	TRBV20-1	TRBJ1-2	TGCAGTGCTTTCAGGGATGGCTACACCTTC	CSAFRDGYTF
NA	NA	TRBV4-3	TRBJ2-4	TGCGCCAGCAGCCAAGTATTGGCGGGGCAAAACATTCAGTACTTC	CASSQVLAGQNIQYF
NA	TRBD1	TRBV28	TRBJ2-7	TGTGCCAGCAGTCCACGACAGGGGGCCTACGAGCAGTACTTC	CASSPRQGAYEQYF